This T cell receptor beta chain derives from a study of CD8 T cells in Susac syndrome. Germline V gives CDR1 LGHNA, CDR2 YNFKEQ. After removal of 4 bases from V and 6 bases from J, the junction contained 9 bases not matched to a gene. The CDR3 spans 14 residues. The RNA, about 0.45 to 1 ug, was put through reverse transcription using random hexamers. TCRdb reanalysed the immunoSEQ multiplex PCR reads using MiXCR and keeps one entry per CDR3 protein. The data show about 130,000 distinct CDR3 sequences, about 90% seen once. Source material: CD8+ T cells from PBMCs. This clonotype was sampled from a human donor with multiple sclerosis. The rearrangement joins TRBV4-2 to TRBJ2-7, with 7 bases fitting TRBD1. The CDR3 sequence is CASSLRDRETEQYF. CDR3 DNA: TGTGCCAGCAGCCTACGGGACAGAGAGACCGAGCAGTACTTC.